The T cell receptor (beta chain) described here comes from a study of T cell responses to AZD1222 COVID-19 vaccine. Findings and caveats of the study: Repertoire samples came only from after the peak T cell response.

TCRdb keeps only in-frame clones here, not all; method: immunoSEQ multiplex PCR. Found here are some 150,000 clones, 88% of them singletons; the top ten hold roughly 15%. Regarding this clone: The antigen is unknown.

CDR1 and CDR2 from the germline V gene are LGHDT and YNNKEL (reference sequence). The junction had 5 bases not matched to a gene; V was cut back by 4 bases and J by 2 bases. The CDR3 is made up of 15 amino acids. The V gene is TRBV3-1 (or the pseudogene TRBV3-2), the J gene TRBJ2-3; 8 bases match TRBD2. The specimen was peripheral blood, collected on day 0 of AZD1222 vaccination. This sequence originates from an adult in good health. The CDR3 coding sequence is TGTGCCAGCAGCCGGGGACTAGGTCCCACAGATACGCAGTATTTT. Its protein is CASSRGLGPTDTQYF.